This TCR beta chain was sequenced for a study of blood T cells in healthy people across ages. Trimming removed 0 bases from V and 5 bases from J, with 11 bases in between. The CDR3 consists of 14 residues. This clonotype came up a few times. Through a sample-barcoded 5' primer and a J-beta primer mix, a second PCR was run for about 6 to 12 cycles. MiXCR, applied by TCRdb to the 5' RACE reads, yields one record per CDR3 protein. The sample includes 550,000 to 800,000 distinct CDR3 sequences, 20% to 25% seen only once; the top ten take 3% to 4%. This clonotype was sampled from an older man in good health. Sequenced input: blood. The V gene is TRBV12-3 or TRBV12-4, the J gene TRBJ2-7; D is possibly TRBD2 (5 bases). Here the CDR3 DNA reads TGTGCCAGCAGTTTAGCGGGAGATGAGGACGAGCAGTACTTC. This gives the protein CASSLAGDEDEQYF.